A selection of T cell receptor beta chains follows, all from one sample in a study of metastatic and nonmetastatic thyroid tumors. TCRdb used MiXCR to call clones anew from the PCR reads. The table shows approximately 30,000 clones, with about 15% occurring only once. The sequenced material came from blood. Receptor source: a female donor with papillary thyroid cancer or a benign thyroid nodule (not recorded which). Some clones in this sample may be carry-over from other donors' samples. Both conserved end residues are part of each CDR3. A D gene is named only where the DNA matches it firmly. Rows give clone size only sometimes, using once, few, many, or a class for an expanded clone.

v_gene	len	d_gene	abundance	j_gene	CDR3nt	CDR3aa
TRBV11-3	14	.	.	TRBJ1-2	TGTGCCAGCATCTTATCGGCAGGGGTTAATGGCTACACCTTC	CASILSAGVNGYTF
TRBV11-2	14	.	medium-sized	TRBJ2-7	TGTGCCAGCAGCTCCGACGGGGGAACCTACGAGCAGTACTTC	CASSSDGGTYEQYF
TRBV10-2	17	TRBD1	many	TRBJ2-6	TGCGCCAGCAGGGGGGGACAGGGTGGCTCTGGGGCCAACGTCCTGACTTTC	CASRGGQGGSGANVLTF
TRBV2	21	TRBD2	.	TRBJ2-7	TGTGCCAGCAGTGATGACGTGGGTGCGGATCTATATAGCGGGAGAACCTACGAGCAGTACTTC	CASSDDVGADLYSGRTYEQYF
TRBV20-1	13	.	.	TRBJ2-3	TGCAGTGCGGGGGAGGCTAGCACAGATACGCAGTATTTT	CSAGEASTDTQYF
TRBV6-1	16	TRBD1	many	TRBJ1-2	TGTGCCAGCAGTCCTCTTGGACAGGGGGCTTGGTATGGCTACACCTTC	CASSPLGQGAWYGYTF
TRBV20-1	12	.	many	TRBJ1-5	TGCAGTGCTGGCCAGGGAAATCAGCCCCAGCATTTT	CSAGQGNQPQHF
TRBV20-1	12	TRBD1	many	TRBJ2-1	TGCAGTGCTAGAGAGGGGACAGGTGAGCAGTTCTTC	CSAREGTGEQFF
TRBV15	15	.	.	TRBJ2-3	TGTGCCACCAGCAGAGGACGGGGTGGAGCAGATACGCAGTATTTT	CATSRGRGGADTQYF
TRBV6-2/TRBV6-3	13	.	few	TRBJ1-5	TGTGCCAGCAGTCCCCTACCATATCAGCCCCAGCATTTT	CASSPLPYQPQHF
TRBV6-2/TRBV6-3	17	.	.	TRBJ2-1	TGTGCCAGCAGTTACTCGATAGTGGGAGTGCCCACCAATGAGCAGTTCTTC	CASSYSIVGVPTNEQFF
TRBV27	14	TRBD2	many	TRBJ2-7	TGTGCCAGCAGTGAGGACAGAGCGGGAGTTGTGCAGTACTTC	CASSEDRAGVVQYF
TRBV2	17	.	many	TRBJ2-5	TGTGCCAGCAATAGTCTTCGTCCAGGCCAAGATCAAGAGACCCAGTACTTC	CASNSLRPGQDQETQYF
TRBV28	14	.	medium-sized	TRBJ1-2	TGTGCCAGCAGCCGATCTGCGAGAAGCTATGGCTACACCTTC	CASSRSARSYGYTF
TRBV6-2/TRBV6-3	14	.	few	TRBJ2-3	TGTGCCAGCAGTTACTCGGAGAGCACAGATACGCAGTATTTT	CASSYSESTDTQYF
TRBV20-1	14	TRBD1	.	TRBJ1-2	TGCAGTGCTAGAGACAGGGGGCGCAGCTATGGCTACACCTTC	CSARDRGRSYGYTF
TRBV19	13	.	.	TRBJ2-5	TGTGCCAGTAGTATGGGAGGACGCGAGACCCAGTACTTC	CASSMGGRETQYF
TRBV12-3/TRBV12-4	13	.	many	TRBJ1-1	TGTGCCAGCATTTTCAGGGGTAACACTGAAGCTTTCTTT	CASIFRGNTEAFF
TRBV28	13	TRBD2	.	TRBJ2-1	TGTGCCAGCAATCTGGCGGGAGAACGTGAGCAGTTCTTC	CASNLAGEREQFF
TRBV13	16	TRBD2	many	TRBJ2-5	TGTGCCAGCAGCTACGGGACTAGCGGACCTCAAGAGACCCAGTACTTC	CASSYGTSGPQETQYF
TRBV20-1	13	TRBD2	medium-sized	TRBJ2-7	TGCAGTGTACCGACTAGCGGGAGATACGAGCAGTACTTC	CSVPTSGRYEQYF
TRBV20-1	17	TRBD2	many	TRBJ2-1	TGCAGCATATCGGGACTAGCGGGAGGGAACTCCTACAATGAGCAGTTCTTC	CSISGLAGGNSYNEQFF
TRBV7-2	15	.	.	TRBJ2-7	TGCGCCAGCAGCTCCCGCAGGGTAGGTTTCGACGAGCAGTACTTC	CASSSRRVGFDEQYF
TRBV29-1	14	TRBD1	many	TRBJ2-5	TGCAGCGTCCGCCGGGACAGGGGGAAAGAGACCCAGTACTTC	CSVRRDRGKETQYF
TRBV2	15	.	.	TRBJ2-7	TGTGCCAGCAGTGGGGGGGCGGGAGTCAGCGACGAGCAGTACTTC	CASSGGAGVSDEQYF
TRBV28	18	.	.	TRBJ2-3	TGTGCCAGCAAGAGGCTGCCGGGAAGACTCGCGGGCACAGATACGCAGTATTTT	CASKRLPGRLAGTDTQYF
TRBV6-1	14	.	.	TRBJ1-1	TGTGCCAGCAGTGTTAGACAAGGTGAGTCTGAAGCTTTCTTT	CASSVRQGESEAFF
TRBV6-1	13	TRBD2	few	TRBJ2-2	TGTGCCAGTTATAGCGGGGACACCGGGGAGCTGTTTTTT	CASYSGDTGELFF
TRBV28	12	TRBD1	few	TRBJ1-2	TGTGCCTGCAAGGACAGGATCTATGGCTACACCTTC	CACKDRIYGYTF
TRBV7-9	15	.	many	TRBJ2-5	TGTGCCAGCAGCTTAGCGGTACAGGGAGGAGAGACCCAGTACTTC	CASSLAVQGGETQYF
TRBV5-1	14	.	.	TRBJ1-2	TGCGCCAGCAGCCCCCTAGCCCCAGGCAAGAGATACACCTTC	CASSPLAPGKRYTF
TRBV20-1	14	.	many	TRBJ1-6	TGCAGTGCTCAAACCCCAGGATATAATTCACCCCTCCACTTT	CSAQTPGYNSPLHF
TRBV24-1	16	TRBD1	few	TRBJ1-2	TGTGCCACCAGTGATTCCACGACAGGGGGTTGCTATGGCTACACCTTC	CATSDSTTGGCYGYTF
TRBV5-8	13	.	many	TRBJ1-5	TGTGCCAGCAGCTTTAGAAGCAATCAGCCCCAGCATTTT	CASSFRSNQPQHF
TRBV5-1	15	.	many	TRBJ1-3	TGCGCCAGCAGCGATGGGGGGAACTCTGGAAACACCATATATTTT	CASSDGGNSGNTIYF
TRBV11-3	16	.	many	TRBJ2-1	TGTGCCAGCAGCTTAGATATGCTCTTCGTACACAATGAGCAGTTCTTC	CASSLDMLFVHNEQFF
TRBV20-1	12	.	many	TRBJ2-7	TGCAGTGCTAGCGGTCGGACCTACGAGCAGTACTTC	CSASGRTYEQYF
TRBV28	13	.	many	TRBJ1-1	TGTGCCAGCAGCTTAAGGGTGACCACTGAAGCTTTCTTT	CASSLRVTTEAFF
TRBV27	13	TRBD2	many	TRBJ2-5	TGTGCCAGCGGATTACTAGCGCGTGAGACCCAGTACTTC	CASGLLARETQYF
TRBV28	18	.	.	TRBJ2-7	TGTGCCAGCAGTCTCTCTCTTTACAGGGTGTCTAACCTATATGAGCAGTACTTC	CASSLSLYRVSNLYEQYF
TRBV6-1	14	TRBD2	few	TRBJ2-7	TGTGCCAGCAGACCCGGGGGAGGGGACTACGAGCAGTACTTC	CASRPGGGDYEQYF